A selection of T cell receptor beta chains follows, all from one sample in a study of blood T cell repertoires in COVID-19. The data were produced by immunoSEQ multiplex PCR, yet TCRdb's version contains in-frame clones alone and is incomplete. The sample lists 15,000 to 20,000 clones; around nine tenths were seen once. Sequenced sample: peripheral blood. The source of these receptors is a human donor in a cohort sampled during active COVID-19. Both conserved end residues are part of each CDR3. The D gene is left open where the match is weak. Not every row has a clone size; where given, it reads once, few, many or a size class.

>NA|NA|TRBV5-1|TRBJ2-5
CASKGGAGGETQYF
TGCGCCAGCAAAGGCGGGGCTGGTGGGGAGACCCAGTACTTC
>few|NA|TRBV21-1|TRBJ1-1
CASSKAHSQGREAFF
TGTGCCAGCAGCAAAGCTCATTCACAGGGAAGAGAGGCTTTCTTT
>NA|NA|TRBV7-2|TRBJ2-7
CASSWTTSYEQYF
TGTGCCAGCAGCTGGACAACCTCCTACGAGCAGTACTTC
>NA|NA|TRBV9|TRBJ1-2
CASSVGTGGTYGYTF
TGTGCCAGCAGCGTAGGAACCGGGGGGACCTATGGCTACACCTTC
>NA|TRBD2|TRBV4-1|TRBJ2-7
CASSQEMLEGGSYEQYF
TGCGCCAGCAGCCAAGAGATGTTAGAGGGAGGGTCCTACGAGCAGTACTTC
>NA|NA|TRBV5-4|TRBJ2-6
CASSLSGTGANVLTF
TGTGCCAGCAGCTTGTCGGGGACTGGGGCCAACGTCCTGACTTTC
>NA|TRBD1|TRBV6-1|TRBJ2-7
CASSDLTGGNDEQYF
TGTGCCAGCAGTGACCTTACAGGGGGCAACGACGAGCAGTACTTC
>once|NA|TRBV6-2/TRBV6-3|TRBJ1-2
CASSQGTLSYGYTF
TGTGCCAGCAGTCAGGGGACGCTGAGCTATGGCTACACCTTC
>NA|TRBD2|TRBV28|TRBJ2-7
CASRPSGLAGEVAYEQYF
TGTGCCAGCAGACCATCGGGACTAGCGGGAGAAGTCGCCTACGAGCAGTACTTC
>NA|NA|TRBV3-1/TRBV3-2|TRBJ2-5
CARDGGKETQYF
TGTGCCAGGGATGGGGGGAAAGAGACCCAGTACTTC
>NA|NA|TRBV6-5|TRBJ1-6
CASQPGAYNSPLHF
TGTGCGAGTCAACCGGGGGCCTATAATTCACCCCTCCACTTT
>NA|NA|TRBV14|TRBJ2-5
CASSQDRQPWETQYF
TGTGCCAGCAGCCAAGACCGACAGCCATGGGAGACCCAGTACTTC
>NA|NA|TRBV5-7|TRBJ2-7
CASSRRDWPNGEQYF
TGTGCCAGCAGCCGCCGTGACTGGCCTAACGGCGAGCAGTACTTC
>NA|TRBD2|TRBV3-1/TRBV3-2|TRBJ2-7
CASSHPTSGYEQYF
TGTGCCAGCAGCCACCCGACTAGCGGCTACGAGCAGTACTTC
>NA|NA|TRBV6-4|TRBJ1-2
CASRDQQGRTASYGYTF
TGTGCCAGCCGAGACCAACAGGGCAGGACGGCTTCTTATGGCTACACCTTC